This T cell receptor beta chain was recovered during a study of T cell responses to AZD1222 COVID-19 vaccine. TCRdb's copy holds only in-frame clones and misses some; the assay was immunoSEQ multiplex PCR. This table has about 60,000 clones, 60% to 85% appearing once. The study's findings and limits: Among vaccine-associated CD4 TCRs, coverage spanned spike, with dominance at 160-218 and 743-854. Sampled repertoires all dated from after the peak T cell response.

The CDR3 runs to 14 residues. V lost 3 bases and J 1 base, leaving 10 bases between the germline ends. Germline V gene lookup returns CDR1 LNHDA and CDR2 SQIVND (reference sequence). This clone was counted once. The antigen is unknown. The rearrangement joins TRBV19 to TRBJ2-7, with D possibly matching TRBD1 (6 bases). Sequencing was performed on peripheral blood, taken 28 days after the second AZD1222 dose. This sequence was found in an adult who received the AZD1222 COVID-19 vaccine. CDR3 sequence (DNA): TGTGCCAGTAGTATTCGGACAGATTCCTACGAGCAGTACTTC. Encoded protein: CASSIRTDSYEQYF.